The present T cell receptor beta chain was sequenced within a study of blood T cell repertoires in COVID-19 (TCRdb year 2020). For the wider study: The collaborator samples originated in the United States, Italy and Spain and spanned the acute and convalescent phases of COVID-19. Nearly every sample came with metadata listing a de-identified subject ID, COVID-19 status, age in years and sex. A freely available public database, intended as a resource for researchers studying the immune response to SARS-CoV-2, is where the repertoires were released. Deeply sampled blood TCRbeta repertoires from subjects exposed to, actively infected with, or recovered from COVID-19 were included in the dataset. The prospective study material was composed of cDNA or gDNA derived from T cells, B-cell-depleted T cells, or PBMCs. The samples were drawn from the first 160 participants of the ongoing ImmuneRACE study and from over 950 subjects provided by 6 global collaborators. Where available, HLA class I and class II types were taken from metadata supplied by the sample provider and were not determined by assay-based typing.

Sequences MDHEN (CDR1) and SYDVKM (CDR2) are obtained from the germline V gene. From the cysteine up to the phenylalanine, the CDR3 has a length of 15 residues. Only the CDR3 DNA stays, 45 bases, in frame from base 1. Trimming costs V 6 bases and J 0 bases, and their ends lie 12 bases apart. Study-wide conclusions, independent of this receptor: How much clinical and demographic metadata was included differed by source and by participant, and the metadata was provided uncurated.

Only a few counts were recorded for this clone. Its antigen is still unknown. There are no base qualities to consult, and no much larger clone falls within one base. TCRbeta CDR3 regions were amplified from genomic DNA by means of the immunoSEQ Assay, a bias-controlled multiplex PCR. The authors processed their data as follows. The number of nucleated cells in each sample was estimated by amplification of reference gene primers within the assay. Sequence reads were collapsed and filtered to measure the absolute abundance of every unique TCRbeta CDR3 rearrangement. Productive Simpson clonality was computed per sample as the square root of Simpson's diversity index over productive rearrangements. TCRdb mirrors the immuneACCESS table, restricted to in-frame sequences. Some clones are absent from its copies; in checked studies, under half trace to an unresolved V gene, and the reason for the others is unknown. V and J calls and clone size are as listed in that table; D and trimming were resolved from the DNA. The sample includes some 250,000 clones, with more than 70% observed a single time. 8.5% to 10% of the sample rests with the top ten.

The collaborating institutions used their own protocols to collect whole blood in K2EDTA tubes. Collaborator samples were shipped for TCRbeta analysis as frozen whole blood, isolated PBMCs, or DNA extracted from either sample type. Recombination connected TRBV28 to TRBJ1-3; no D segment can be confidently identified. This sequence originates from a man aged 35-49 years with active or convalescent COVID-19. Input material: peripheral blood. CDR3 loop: CASSLGGSSGNTIYF. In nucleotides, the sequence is TGTGCCAGCAGCCTAGGTGGGAGCTCTGGAAACACCATATATTTT. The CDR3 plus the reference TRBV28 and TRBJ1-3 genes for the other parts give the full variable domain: DVKVTQSSRYLVKRTGEKVFLECVQDMDHENMFWYRQDPGLGLRLIYFSYDVKMKEKGDIPEGYSVSREKKERFSLILESASTNQTSMYLCASSLGGSSGNTIYFGEGSWLTVV.